This TCR beta chain emerged from a study of neurological immune-mediated disorders. In this sample, this clonotype turned up many times. The time point here: longitudinal time-point 2. Volunteers attending a blood bank in Maryland, USA, served as healthy controls. PBMCs stored at -80 C, 2 million in total, were the source of the unsorted libraries. The cDNA came from 5'RACE, which used 10-nucleotide random UMIs. A single run covered 15-18 subjects with over 180 million TCR-beta sequences. TCRdb itself ran the 5' RACE reads through MiXCR, one entry per CDR3 protein. The sample has approximately 30,000 distinct CDR3 sequences, about an eighth seen once. The germline gives CDR1 DFQATT, CDR2 SNEGSKA (reference sequence). This CDR3 is 15 amino acids long. Unmatched junction bases numbered 8, after V lost 2 bases and J lost 6 bases.

This chain connects TRBV20-1 to TRBJ1-4, with TRBD1 matching over 8 bases. Specimen: PBMCs. This clonotype was sampled from a woman aged 35 to 49 in good health. This CDR3 is CSARRQGTKDEKLFF. The CDR3 nucleotides are TGCAGTGCTAGACGACAGGGGACAAAAGATGAAAAACTGTTTTTT.